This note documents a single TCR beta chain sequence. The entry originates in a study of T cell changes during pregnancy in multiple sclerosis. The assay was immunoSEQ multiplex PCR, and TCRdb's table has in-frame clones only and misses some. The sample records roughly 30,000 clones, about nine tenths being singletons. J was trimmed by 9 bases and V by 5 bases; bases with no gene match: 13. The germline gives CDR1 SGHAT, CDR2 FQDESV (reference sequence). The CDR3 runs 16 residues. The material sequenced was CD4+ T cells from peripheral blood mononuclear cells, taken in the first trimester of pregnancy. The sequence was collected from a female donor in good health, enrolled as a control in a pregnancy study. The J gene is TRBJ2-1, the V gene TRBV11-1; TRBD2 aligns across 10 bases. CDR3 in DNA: TGTGCCAGCAGCGGAATAGCGGGGGGAGGCCAACCTGAGCAGTTCTTC. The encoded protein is CASSGIAGGGQPEQFF.